This T cell receptor beta chain was sequenced during a study of control samples from healthy donors and cancer patients. This clone was detected once. This table comes from immunoSEQ multiplex PCR, and its TCRdb copy is limited to in-frame clones, with some not included. The data hold about 130,000 clones, with around 90% observed a single time. CDR1 and CDR2 (germline): SGHAT, FQNNGV. Between the trimmed V and J ends, which lost 6 bases and 6 bases, there was a span of 18 bases. This CDR3 spans 15 amino acids. The chain has TRBV11-2 and TRBJ2-1; D tentatively reads TRBD1 or TRBD2 (5 bases each). This clonotype was sampled from a man aged 35 to 55 in good health. What was sequenced was blood. The DNA for the CDR3 is TGTGCCAGCAGTTTTGAGGGGACGTGGAGCAATGAGCAGTTCTTC. As protein: CASSFEGTWSNEQFF.